These 8 T cell receptor beta chains share one sample of origin, sequenced in a study of CD8 T cells in ankylosing spondylitis. Via MiXCR, TCRdb re-called the 5' RACE reads, giving one row per CDR3 protein. Of 220,000 or so distinct CDR3 sequences in the sample, about 11% were seen once. Source material: blood, either unsorted or a sorted T cell fraction (not recorded which). These receptors were taken from a male donor with ankylosing spondylitis or in good health (not recorded which).

This clonotype has more than one count but fewer than ten. The chain uses TRBV12-3 or TRBV12-4 and TRBJ2-5, with no clear D. This CDR3 comprises 14 residues. Trimming took off 8 bases at V and 0 bases at J, with 13 bases between the two ends. CDR3 sequence reads: CASGTRQNQETQYF. CDR3 in DNA: TGTGCCAGCGGCACCCGGCAAAACCAAGAGACCCAGTACTTC.

This chain connects TRBV7-3 to TRBJ1-1, with D unresolved. CDR1 is SGHTA, CDR2 FQGTGA, per germline. V shed 2 bases and J shed 1 base, with 11 bases lying between them. The CDR3 has 15 amino acids. This CDR3 reads CASSLASGRNTEAFF. The CDR3 nucleotides are TGTGCCAGCAGCTTAGCTTCAGGCAGGAACACTGAAGCTTTCTTT.

The rearrangement joins TRBV7-2 to TRBJ2-7; 11 positions agree with TRBD1. Germline CDR1 and CDR2: SGHTA and FQGNSA. This CDR3 contains 15 residues. V was pared by 5 bases and J by 3 bases, with 6 bases of the junction left unmatched. This chain's CDR3 is CASSLFGTGGYEQYF. CDR3 DNA: TGTGCCAGCAGCCTCTTCGGGACAGGGGGCTACGAGCAGTACTTC.

There are many counts of this clonotype. DNA of the CDR3: TGTGCCAGCAGCGTAGCCGGGACAGGGGGCGGCGAGCAGTACTTC. Its translation: CASSVAGTGGGEQYF. V usage is TRBV9 and J usage is TRBJ2-7, with TRBD1 matching 12 bases. The ends lost 0 bases at V and 6 bases at J; junction bases unmatched: 4. Germline V CDR1 and CDR2: SGDLS, YYNGEE. This CDR3 has 15 residues. Variable domain in full (rest from reference TRBV9 and TRBJ2-7): DSGVTQTPKHLITATGQRVTLRCSPRSGDLSVYWYQQSLDQGLQFLIQYYNGEERAKGNILERFSAQQFPDLHSELNLSSLELGDSALYFCASSVAGTGGGEQYFGPGTRLTVT.

The sample holds a few counts of this clonotype. The chain is built from TRBV7-3 and TRBJ2-3; 8 nucleotides line up with TRBD2. The CDR3 length is 15 residues. Germline lookup yields CDR1 SGHTA and CDR2 FQGTGA. V lost 4 bases, J lost 1 base, and 4 bases stayed unmatched. The CDR3 region is CASSYSGVGTDTQYF. The CDR3 coding sequence is TGTGCCAGCAGCTATAGCGGGGTGGGCACAGATACGCAGTATTTT. Full variable domain (outside the CDR3, taken from reference TRBV7-3 and TRBJ2-3): GAGVSQTPSNKVTEKGKYVELRCDPISGHTALYWYRQSLGQGPEFLIYFQGTGAADDSGLPNDRFFAVRPEGSVSTLKIQRTERGDSAVYLCASSYSGVGTDTQYFGPGTRLTVL.

This clonotype was counted many times. This chain links TRBV12-3 or TRBV12-4 with TRBJ2-7; D is possibly TRBD1 or TRBD2 (5 bases each). The length of the CDR3 is 14 residues. The V gene lost 4 bases and the J gene lost 3 bases, with 13 bases spanning the gap. The CDR3 DNA sequence: TGTGCCAGCAGTTCTGGGACGGATTTCTACGAGCAGTACTTC. Translated: CASSSGTDFYEQYF.

As for this clonotype: Germline and junction disagree at one end, which may indicate a read error. CDR3 protein: CASSFRDSSFNEQFF. The CDR3 coding sequence is TGCGCCAGCAGCTTCCGGGACAGCTCCTTCAATGAGCAGTTCTTC. The chain recombines TRBV5-1 with TRBJ2-1; 7 nucleotides match TRBD1. There are 15 residues in the CDR3. Germline CDR1 is SGHRS and CDR2 is YFSETQ.

This clonotype was counted at least ten times. This chain connects TRBV9 to TRBJ2-2, with a possible D match to TRBD1 (6 bases). The CDR3 runs 13 residues. V lost 5 bases and J lost 5, with 10 bases in between. CDR1 SGDLS and CDR2 YYNGEE come from the germline V gene. The CDR3 region is CASRGTNTGELFF. The CDR3 DNA reads as TGTGCCAGCAGGGGGACAAATACCGGGGAGCTGTTTTTT. The whole variable domain, remainder taken from reference TRBV9 and TRBJ2-2, is DSGVTQTPKHLITATGQRVTLRCSPRSGDLSVYWYQQSLDQGLQFLIQYYNGEERAKGNILERFSAQQFPDLHSELNLSSLELGDSALYFCASRGTNTGELFFGEGSRLTVL.